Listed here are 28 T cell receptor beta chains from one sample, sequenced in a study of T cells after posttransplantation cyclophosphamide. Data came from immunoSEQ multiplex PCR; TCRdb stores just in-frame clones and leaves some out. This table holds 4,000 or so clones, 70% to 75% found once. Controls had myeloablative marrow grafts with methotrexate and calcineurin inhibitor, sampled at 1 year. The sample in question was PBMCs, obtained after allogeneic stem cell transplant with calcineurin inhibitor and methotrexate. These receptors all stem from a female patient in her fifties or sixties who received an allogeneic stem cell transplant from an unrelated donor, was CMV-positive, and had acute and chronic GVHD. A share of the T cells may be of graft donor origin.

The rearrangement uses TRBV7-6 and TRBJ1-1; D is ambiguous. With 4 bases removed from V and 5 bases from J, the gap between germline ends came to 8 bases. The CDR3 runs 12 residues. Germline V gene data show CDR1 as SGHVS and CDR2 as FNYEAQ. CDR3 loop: CASSSGRTEAFF. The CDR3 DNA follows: TGTGCCAGCAGCTCGGGTCGGACTGAAGCTTTCTTT.

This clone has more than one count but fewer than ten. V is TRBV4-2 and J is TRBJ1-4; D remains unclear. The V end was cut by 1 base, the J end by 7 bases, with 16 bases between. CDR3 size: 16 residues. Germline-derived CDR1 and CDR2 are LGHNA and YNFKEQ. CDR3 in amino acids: CASSQVVVSVGEKLFF. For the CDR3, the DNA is TGTGCCAGCAGCCAAGTGGTCGTGAGTGTTGGTGAAAAACTGTTTTTT.

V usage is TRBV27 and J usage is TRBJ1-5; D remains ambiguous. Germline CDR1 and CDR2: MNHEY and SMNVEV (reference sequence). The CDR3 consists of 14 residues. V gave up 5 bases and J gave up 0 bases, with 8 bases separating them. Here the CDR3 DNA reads TGTGCCAGCAGTGATCAGTATAGCAATCAGCCCCAGCATTTT. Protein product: CASSDQYSNQPQHF.

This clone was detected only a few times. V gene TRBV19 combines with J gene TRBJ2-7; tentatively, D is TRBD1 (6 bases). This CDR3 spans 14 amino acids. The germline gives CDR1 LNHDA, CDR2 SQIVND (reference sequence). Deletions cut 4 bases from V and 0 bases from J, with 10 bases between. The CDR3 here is CASSKQGFSYEQYF. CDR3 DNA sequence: TGTGCCAGTAGTAAGCAGGGGTTCTCCTACGAGCAGTACTTC.

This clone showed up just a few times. DNA of the CDR3: TGTGCCAGCAGCCCGGACTTCTATGGCTACACCTTC. Translating it yields CASSPDFYGYTF. This chain connects TRBV7-9 to TRBJ1-2, with no clear D. Trimming took 5 bases from V and 4 from J, leaving 8 bases between them. The CDR3 runs 12 residues. Looked up from germline, CDR1 is SEHNR and CDR2 is FQNEAQ (reference sequence).

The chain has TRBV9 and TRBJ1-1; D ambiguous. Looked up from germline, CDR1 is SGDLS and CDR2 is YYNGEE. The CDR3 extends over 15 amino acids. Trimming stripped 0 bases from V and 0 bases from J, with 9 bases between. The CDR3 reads CASSVAAGLNTEAFF. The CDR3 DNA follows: TGTGCCAGCAGCGTAGCCGCGGGTTTGAACACTGAAGCTTTCTTT.

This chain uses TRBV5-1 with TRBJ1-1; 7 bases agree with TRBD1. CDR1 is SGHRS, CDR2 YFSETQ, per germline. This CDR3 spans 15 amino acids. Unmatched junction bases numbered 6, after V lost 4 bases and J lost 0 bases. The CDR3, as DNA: TGCGCCAGCAGCCTCCGAGGGGGCTTGAACACTGAAGCTTTCTTT. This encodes CASSLRGGLNTEAFF.

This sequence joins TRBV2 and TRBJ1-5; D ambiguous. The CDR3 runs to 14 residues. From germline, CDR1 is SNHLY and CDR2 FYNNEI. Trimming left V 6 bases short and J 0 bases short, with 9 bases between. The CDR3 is CASSRLNSNQPQHF. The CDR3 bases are TGTGCCAGCAGCAGGTTGAATAGCAATCAGCCCCAGCATTTT. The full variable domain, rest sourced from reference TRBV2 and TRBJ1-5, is EPEVTQTPSHQVTQMGQEVILRCVPISNHLYFYWYRQILGQKVEFLVSFYNNEISEKSEIFDDQFSVERPDGSNFTLKIRSTKLEDSAMYFCASSRLNSNQPQHFGDGTRLSIL.

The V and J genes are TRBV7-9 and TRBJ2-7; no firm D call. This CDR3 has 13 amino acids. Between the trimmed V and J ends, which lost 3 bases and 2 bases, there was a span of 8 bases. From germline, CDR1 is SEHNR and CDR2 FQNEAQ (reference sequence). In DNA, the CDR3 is TGTGCCAGCAGCTTCAATCCAACCTACGAGCAGTACTTC. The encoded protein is CASSFNPTYEQYF.

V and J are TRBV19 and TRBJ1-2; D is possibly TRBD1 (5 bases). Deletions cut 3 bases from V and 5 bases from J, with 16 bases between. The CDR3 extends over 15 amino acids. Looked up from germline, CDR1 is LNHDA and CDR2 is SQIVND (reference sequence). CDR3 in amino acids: CASSMVLGAGYGYTF. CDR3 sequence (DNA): TGTGCCAGTAGTATGGTGTTAGGGGCAGGGTATGGCTACACCTTC. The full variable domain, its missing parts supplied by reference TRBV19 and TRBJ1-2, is DGGITQSPKYLFRKEGQNVTLSCEQNLNHDAMYWYRQDPGQGLRLIYYSQIVNDFQKGDIAEGYSVSREKKESFPLTVTSAQKNPTAFYLCASSMVLGAGYGYTFGSGTRLTVV.

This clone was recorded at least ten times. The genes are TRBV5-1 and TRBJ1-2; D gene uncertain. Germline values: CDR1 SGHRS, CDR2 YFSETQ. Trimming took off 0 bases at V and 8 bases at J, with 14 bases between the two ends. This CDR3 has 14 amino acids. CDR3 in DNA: TGCGCCAGCAGCTTGGCCGGGAAAGTTGAAGGCTACACCTTC. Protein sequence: CASSLAGKVEGYTF.

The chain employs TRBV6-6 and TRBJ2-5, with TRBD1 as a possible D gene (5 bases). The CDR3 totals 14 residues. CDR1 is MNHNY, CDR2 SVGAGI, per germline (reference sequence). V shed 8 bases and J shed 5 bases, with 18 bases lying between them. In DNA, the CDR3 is TGTGCCAGCGGAACAACCGGCAGGGTGGAGACCCAGTACTTC. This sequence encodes CASGTTGRVETQYF.

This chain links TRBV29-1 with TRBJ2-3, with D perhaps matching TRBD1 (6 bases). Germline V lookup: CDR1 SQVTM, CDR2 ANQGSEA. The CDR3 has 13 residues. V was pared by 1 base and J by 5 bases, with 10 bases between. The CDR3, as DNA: TGCAGCGTTGAAGGGCAGGGGTTAGATACGCAGTATTTT. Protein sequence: CSVEGQGLDTQYF.

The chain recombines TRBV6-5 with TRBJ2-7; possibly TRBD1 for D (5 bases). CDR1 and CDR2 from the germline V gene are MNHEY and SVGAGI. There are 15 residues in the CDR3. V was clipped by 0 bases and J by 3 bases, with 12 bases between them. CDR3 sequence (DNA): TGTGCCAGCAGTTACTCGAGGCAGGGCTACTACGAGCAGTACTTC. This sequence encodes CASSYSRQGYYEQYF.

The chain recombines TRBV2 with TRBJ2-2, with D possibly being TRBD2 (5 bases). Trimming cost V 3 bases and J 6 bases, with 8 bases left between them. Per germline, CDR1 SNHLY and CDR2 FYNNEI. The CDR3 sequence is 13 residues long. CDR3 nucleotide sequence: TGTGCCAGCAGTGACACGGAGGCCGGGGAGCTGTTTTTT. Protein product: CASSDTEAGELFF. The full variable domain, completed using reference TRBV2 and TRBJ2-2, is EPEVTQTPSHQVTQMGQEVILRCVPISNHLYFYWYRQILGQKVEFLVSFYNNEISEKSEIFDDQFSVERPDGSNFTLKIRSTKLEDSAMYFCASSDTEAGELFFGEGSRLTVL.

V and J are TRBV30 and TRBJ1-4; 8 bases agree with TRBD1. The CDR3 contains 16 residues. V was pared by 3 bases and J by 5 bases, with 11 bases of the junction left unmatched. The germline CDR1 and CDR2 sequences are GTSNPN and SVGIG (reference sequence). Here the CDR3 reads CAWRWSNRGGNEKLFF. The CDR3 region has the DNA TGTGCCTGGAGATGGAGTAACAGGGGGGGGAATGAAAAACTGTTTTTT.

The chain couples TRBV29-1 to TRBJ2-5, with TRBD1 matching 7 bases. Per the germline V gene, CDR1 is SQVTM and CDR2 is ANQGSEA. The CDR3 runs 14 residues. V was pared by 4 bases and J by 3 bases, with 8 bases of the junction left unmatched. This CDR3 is CSVAHGQVEETQYF. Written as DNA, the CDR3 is TGCAGCGTTGCCCATGGACAGGTAGAAGAGACCCAGTACTTC.

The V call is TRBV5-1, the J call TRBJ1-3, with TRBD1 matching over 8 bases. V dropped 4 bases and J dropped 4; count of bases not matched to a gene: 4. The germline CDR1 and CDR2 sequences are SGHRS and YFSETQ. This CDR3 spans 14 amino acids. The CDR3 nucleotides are TGCGCCAGCAGCCAGGGGGCGAGGGGAAACACCATATATTTT. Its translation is CASSQGARGNTIYF.

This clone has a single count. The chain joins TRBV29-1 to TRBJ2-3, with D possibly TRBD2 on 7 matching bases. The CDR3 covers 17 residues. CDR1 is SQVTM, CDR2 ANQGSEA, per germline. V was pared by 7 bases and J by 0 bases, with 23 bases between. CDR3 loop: CSAQKGGGRFSTDTQYF. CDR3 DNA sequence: TGCAGCGCCCAAAAGGGGGGGGGCCGGTTCAGCACAGATACGCAGTATTTT.

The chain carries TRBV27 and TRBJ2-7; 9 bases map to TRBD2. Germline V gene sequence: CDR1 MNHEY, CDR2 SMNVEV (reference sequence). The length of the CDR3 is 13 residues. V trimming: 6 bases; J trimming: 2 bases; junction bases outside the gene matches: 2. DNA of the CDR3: TGTGCCAGCAGGCAGCGGGGGGCCTACGAGCAGTACTTC. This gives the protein CASRQRGAYEQYF.

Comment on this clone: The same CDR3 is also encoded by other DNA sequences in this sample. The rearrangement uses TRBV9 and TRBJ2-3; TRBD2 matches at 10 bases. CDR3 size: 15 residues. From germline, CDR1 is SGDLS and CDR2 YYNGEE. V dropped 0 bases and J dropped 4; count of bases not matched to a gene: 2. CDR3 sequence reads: CASSVGTSGADTQYF. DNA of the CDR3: TGTGCCAGCAGCGTAGGAACTAGCGGGGCAGATACGCAGTATTTT.

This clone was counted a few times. CDR3 in DNA: TGTGCCAGCAGCAAGGGCGGGGGCACTGGAAACACCATATATTTT. Translation: CASSKGGGTGNTIYF. This chain links TRBV5-4 with TRBJ1-3, with a possible D match to TRBD1 (6 bases). Looked up from germline, CDR1 is SGHNT and CDR2 is YYREEE (reference sequence). This CDR3 is 15 amino acids long. Trimming shortened V by 4 bases and J by 2 bases, and 13 bases separated the two germline ends.

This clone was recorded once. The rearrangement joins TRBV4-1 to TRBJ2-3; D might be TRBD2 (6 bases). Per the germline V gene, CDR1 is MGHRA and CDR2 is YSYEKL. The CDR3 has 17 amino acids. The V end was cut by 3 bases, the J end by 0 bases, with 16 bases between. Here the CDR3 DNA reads TGCGCCAGCAGCCACCGCCGGGACTCCCGTAGCACAGATACGCAGTATTTT. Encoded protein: CASSHRRDSRSTDTQYF.

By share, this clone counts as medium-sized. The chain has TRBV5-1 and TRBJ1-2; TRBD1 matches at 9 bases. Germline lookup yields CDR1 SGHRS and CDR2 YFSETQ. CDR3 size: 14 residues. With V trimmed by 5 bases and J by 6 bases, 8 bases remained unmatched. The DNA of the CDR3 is TGCGCCAGCAGGTTACAGGGGGCTGGCGATGGCTACACCTTC. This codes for CASRLQGAGDGYTF. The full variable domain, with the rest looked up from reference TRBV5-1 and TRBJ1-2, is KAGVTQTPRYLIKTRGQQVTLSCSPISGHRSVSWYQQTPGQGLQFLFEYFSETQRNKGNFPGRFSGRQFSNSRSEMNVSTLELGDSALYLCASRLQGAGDGYTFGSGTRLTVV.

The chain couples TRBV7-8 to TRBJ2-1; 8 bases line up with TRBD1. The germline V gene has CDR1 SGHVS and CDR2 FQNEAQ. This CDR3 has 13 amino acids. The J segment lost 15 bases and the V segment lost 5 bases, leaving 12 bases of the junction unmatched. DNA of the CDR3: TGTGCCAGCAGCACTGGACAGGGAATGATTCCGTTCTTC. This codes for CASSTGQGMIPFF.

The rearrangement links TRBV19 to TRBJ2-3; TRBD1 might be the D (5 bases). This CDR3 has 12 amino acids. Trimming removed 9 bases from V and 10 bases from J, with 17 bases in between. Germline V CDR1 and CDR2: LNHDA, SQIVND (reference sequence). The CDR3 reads CASLGRQGAQYF. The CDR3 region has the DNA TGTGCCAGCCTAGGCCGCCAGGGCGCGCAGTATTTT.

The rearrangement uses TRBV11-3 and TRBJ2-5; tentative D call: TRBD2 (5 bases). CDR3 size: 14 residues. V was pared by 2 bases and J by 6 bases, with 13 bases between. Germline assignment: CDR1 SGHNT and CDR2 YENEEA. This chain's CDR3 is CASSLRASSKTQYF. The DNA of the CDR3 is TGTGCCAGCAGCTTAAGGGCTAGCAGCAAGACCCAGTACTTC.

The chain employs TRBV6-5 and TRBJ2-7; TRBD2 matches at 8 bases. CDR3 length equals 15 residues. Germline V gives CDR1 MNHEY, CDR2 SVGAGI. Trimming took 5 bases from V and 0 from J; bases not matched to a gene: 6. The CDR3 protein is CASSNLAGSSYEQYF. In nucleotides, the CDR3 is TGTGCCAGCAGTAACCTAGCGGGTAGCTCCTACGAGCAGTACTTC.